Each of the 31 T cell receptor beta chains below was sequenced from the same sample in a study of T cells in Graves' hyperthyroidism and ophthalmopathy. Researchers amplified the TCR beta CDR3 regions from RNA transcripts. The study used the HTBI primer set for a first-round RT-PCR of the TCR CDR3. TCRdb ran MiXCR on the multiplex PCR reads and lists one entry per CDR3 protein. Of 200,000 to 250,000 distinct CDR3 sequences in the sample, about a sixth are singletons; the top ten hold more than 25%. Sequencing was carried out using blood. These receptors originate from a woman aged 18-29 years with Graves' ophthalmopathy.

This clonotype was found many times. The chain uses TRBV2 and TRBJ1-1; D not resolved. CDR1 is SNHLY and CDR2 is FYNNEI in the germline V gene. The CDR3 length is 12 residues. The ends were cut back, 6 bases at V and 7 bases at J, with 12 bases in the middle. CDR3 DNA: TGTGCCAGCAGCGGAAGCGGGGATGAAGCTTTCTTT. Residues: CASSGSGDEAFF.

This clonotype appeared many times. The chain uses TRBV20-1 and TRBJ2-1; TRBD2 matches at 10 bases. The CDR3 consists of 14 residues. The germline gives CDR1 DFQATT, CDR2 SNEGSKA (reference sequence). Trimming at V came to 6 bases and at J to 8 bases, leaving 10 bases not matched to a gene. The CDR3 region has the DNA TGCAGTGCGCCACTAGCGGGACTTGGAGATGAGCAGTTCTTC. Protein product: CSAPLAGLGDEQFF.

This clonotype was detected ten times or more. The V call is TRBV5-5, the J call TRBJ1-2, with D uncertain. The CDR3 length is 15 residues. V was cut by 2 bases and J by 6 bases, with 17 bases left in between. CDR1 and CDR2 (germline): SGHKS, YYEKEE (reference sequence). CDR3 DNA sequence: TGTGCCAGCAGCTTTAGACCCCGGGGAAATGATGGCTACACCTTC. Protein: CASSFRPRGNDGYTF.

This clonotype was detected ten times or more. J is TRBJ2-1 and V is TRBV9; D is perhaps TRBD1 or TRBD2 (5 bases each). CDR3 size: 13 residues. The V end lost 4 bases, the J end lost 13 bases, and 18 bases lay between the germline ends. Germline V gives CDR1 SGDLS, CDR2 YYNGEE. The CDR3: CASSSSNRDAQFF. DNA for the CDR3: TGTGCCAGCAGCTCATCTAATAGGGACGCTCAGTTCTTC. Variable domain in full (rest from reference TRBV9 and TRBJ2-1): DSGVTQTPKHLITATGQRVTLRCSPRSGDLSVYWYQQSLDQGLQFLIQYYNGEERAKGNILERFSAQQFPDLHSELNLSSLELGDSALYFCASSSSNRDAQFFGPGTRLTVL.

This clonotype was observed many times. The chain links TRBV28 to TRBJ2-5; the match to TRBD2 covers 7 bases. The ends lost 1 base at V and 4 bases at J; junction bases unmatched: 3. CDR3 length equals 14 residues. Germline V gene lookup returns CDR1 MDHEN and CDR2 SYDVKM. CDR3 DNA sequence: TGTGCCAGCAGTTTATACAGCGGGGCAGAGACCCAGTACTTC. It encodes CASSLYSGAETQYF. Drawing the rest from reference TRBV28 and TRBJ2-5, the complete variable domain is DVKVTQSSRYLVKRTGEKVFLECVQDMDHENMFWYRQDPGLGLRLIYFSYDVKMKEKGDIPEGYSVSREKKERFSLILESASTNQTSMYLCASSLYSGAETQYFGPGTRLLVL.

This clonotype has at least ten counts. The chain uses TRBV7-2 and TRBJ1-2, with TRBD1 matching 8 bases. V trimming: 2 bases; J trimming: 4 bases; junction bases outside the gene matches: 15. Germline loops: CDR1 SGHTA, CDR2 FQGNSA. The CDR3 extends over 18 amino acids. CDR3 amino acids: CASSLRPGGRGSAYGYTF. The CDR3 DNA reads TGTGCCAGCAGCTTACGGCCAGGGGGCCGTGGTTCGGCCTATGGCTACACCTTC.

Note on this clonotype: At one end, the junction sequence differs from germline, possibly due to a read error. The J gene is TRBJ2-5, the V gene TRBV5-4; D is perhaps TRBD1 (5 bases). CDR1 is SGHNT and CDR2 is YYREEE in the germline V gene (reference sequence). The CDR3 has 16 amino acids. CDR3 coding DNA: TGTGGCAGCAGCTTGGACGCCAGGGCAATGGGGGAGACCCAGTACTTC. Translated: CGSSLDARAMGETQYF.

V is TRBV28 and J is TRBJ1-2; D is unresolved. The V end lost 3 bases, the J end lost 0 bases, and 8 bases lay between the germline ends. CDR3 length: 14 residues. CDR1 and CDR2 from the germline V gene are MDHEN and SYDVKM. This CDR3 is CASSFANPNYGYTF. Written as DNA, the CDR3 is TGTGCCAGCAGTTTTGCCAACCCTAACTATGGCTACACCTTC.

This clonotype came up many times. The gene calls are TRBV9 and TRBJ2-7; TRBD2 agrees at 15 bases. Germline V gene data show CDR1 as SGDLS and CDR2 as YYNGEE. The ends lost 4 bases at V and 6 bases at J; junction bases unmatched: 8. The CDR3 totals 16 residues. CDR3 protein: CASSPRPGLAGGEQYF. The CDR3, as DNA: TGTGCCAGCAGCCCTCGCCCGGGACTAGCGGGGGGCGAGCAGTACTTC. The variable domain in full, completed from reference TRBV9 and TRBJ2-7, reads DSGVTQTPKHLITATGQRVTLRCSPRSGDLSVYWYQQSLDQGLQFLIQYYNGEERAKGNILERFSAQQFPDLHSELNLSSLELGDSALYFCASSPRPGLAGGEQYFGPGTRLTVT.

Regarding this clonotype: The germline gene is not matched at one end of the junction; a read error may be the cause. The rearrangement uses TRBV19 and TRBJ1-4; D is perhaps TRBD1 (6 bases). This CDR3 region has 15 residues. Looked up from germline, CDR1 is LNHDA and CDR2 is SQIVND (reference sequence). The CDR3 bases are TGTGCAAGTACTCCCCCGGACAGCAGTAATGAAAAACTGTTTTTT. Translating it yields CASTPPDSSNEKLFF.

This clonotype was seen more than once but under ten times. The chain recombines TRBV7-2 with TRBJ2-3, with D perhaps matching TRBD1 (6 bases). The ends were cut back, 0 bases at V and 2 bases at J, with 12 bases in the middle. The CDR3 is made up of 16 amino acids. Germline assignment: CDR1 SGHTA and CDR2 FQGNSA. The CDR3 nucleotides are TGTGCCAGCAGCTTAGCCCGCAGGGGCATCACAGATACGCAGTATTTT. The encoded protein is CASSLARRGITDTQYF.

This clonotype was detected ten times or more. The rearrangement links TRBV2 to TRBJ1-4; D gene uncertain. This CDR3 has 14 amino acids. The germline gives CDR1 SNHLY, CDR2 FYNNEI. The ends were cut back, 0 bases at V and 3 bases at J, with 5 bases in the middle. The CDR3 DNA sequence: TGTGCCAGCAGTGAAGCAGGGTCTAATGAAAAACTGTTTTTT. This codes for CASSEAGSNEKLFF. The full variable domain, rest sourced from reference TRBV2 and TRBJ1-4, is EPEVTQTPSHQVTQMGQEVILRCVPISNHLYFYWYRQILGQKVEFLVSFYNNEISEKSEIFDDQFSVERPDGSNFTLKIRSTKLEDSAMYFCASSEAGSNEKLFFGSGTQLSVL.

This clonotype was detected ten times or more. V and J are TRBV6-2 or TRBV6-3 and TRBJ2-5, with D tentatively TRBD2 (5 bases). Germline CDR1 is MNHEY and CDR2 is SVGEGT. The CDR3 is made up of 21 amino acids. The V end lost 3 bases, the J end lost 5 bases, and 34 bases lay between the germline ends. In DNA form, the CDR3 reads TGTGCCAGCAGTTATCGTCGGACCGCCCAATCAAGGAACGTTGGGGAGGAGACCCAGTACTTC. This codes for CASSYRRTAQSRNVGEETQYF.

A note on this clonotype: The junction departs from the called germline gene at one end, perhaps through a read error. V and J are TRBV28 and TRBJ1-1; perhaps TRBD1 as D (5 bases). Looked up from germline, CDR1 is MDHEN and CDR2 is SYDVKM. This CDR3 is built from 16 residues. In nucleotides, the CDR3 is TGCGCCAGCAGCGTAGGGACTTCTCCGAGGAACACTGAAACTTTCTTT. It encodes CASSVGTSPRNTETFF. Together with reference TRBV28 and TRBJ1-1, the CDR3 gives the full variable domain: DVKVTQSSRYLVKRTGEKVFLECVQDMDHENMFWYRQDPGLGLRLIYFSYDVKMKEKGDIPEGYSVSREKKERFSLILESASTNQTSMYLCASSVGTSPRNTETFFGQGTRLTVV.

There are many counts of this clonotype. CDR3: CASIPGSFAGGDEAFF. CDR3 DNA: TGTGCCAGCATCCCCGGGTCGTTCGCAGGGGGCGATGAAGCTTTCTTT. The J gene is TRBJ1-1, the V gene TRBV2; TRBD1 matches 8 bases. Germline trimming cut 7 bases from V and 7 bases from J; bases unmatched to any gene: 17. The germline V gene encodes CDR1 SNHLY and CDR2 FYNNEI. This CDR3 is 16 amino acids long. Full variable domain (rest looked up from reference TRBV2 and TRBJ1-1): EPEVTQTPSHQVTQMGQEVILRCVPISNHLYFYWYRQILGQKVEFLVSFYNNEISEKSEIFDDQFSVERPDGSNFTLKIRSTKLEDSAMYFCASIPGSFAGGDEAFFGQGTRLTVV.

The rearrangement links TRBV12-3 or TRBV12-4 to TRBJ2-2; D gene uncertain. This CDR3 is 14 amino acids long. V dropped 3 bases and J dropped 0 bases, with 5 bases sitting between them. CDR3: CASSFPANTGELFF. The CDR3, as DNA: TGTGCCAGCAGTTTCCCCGCGAACACCGGGGAGCTGTTTTTT.

This clonotype was seen repeatedly, ten times or more. The CDR3 nucleotides are TGTGCCAGCAGTTTAGCGGGGGGCCTCCAAGAGACCCAGTACTTC. Amino acids: CASSLAGGLQETQYF. This sequence joins TRBV28 and TRBJ2-5; 8 nucleotides match TRBD2. V shed 2 bases and J 1 base; nucleotides not matched to a gene: 3. The CDR3 totals 15 residues. Germline CDR1 MDHEN, CDR2 SYDVKM.

The sample holds many counts of this clonotype. This sequence joins TRBV3-1 and TRBJ1-6; D unclear. The V end was cut by 4 bases, the J end by 0 bases, with 7 bases between. This CDR3 spans 15 amino acids. The germline V gene has CDR1 LGHDT and CDR2 YNNKEL (reference sequence). This CDR3 reads CASSPGSSYNSPLHF. CDR3 nucleotide sequence: TGTGCCAGCAGCCCCGGGAGCTCCTATAATTCACCCCTCCACTTT.

At least ten counts were recorded for this clonotype. The rearrangement uses TRBV18 and TRBJ1-1, with 9 bases fitting TRBD1. V was pared by 3 bases and J by 4 bases, with 9 bases of the junction left unmatched. Germline values: CDR1 KGHSH, CDR2 LQKENI. The CDR3 is made up of 16 amino acids. The CDR3 region is CASSPSRDRVGTEAFF. In DNA, the CDR3 is TGTGCCAGCTCACCGTCCCGGGACAGGGTTGGCACTGAAGCTTTCTTT.

This clonotype was observed at least ten times. The V gene is TRBV4-2, the J gene TRBJ2-3, with 7 nucleotides matching TRBD1. The CDR3 is 17 amino acids. In germline, CDR1 is LGHNA, CDR2 YNFKEQ. V trimming: 1 base; J trimming: 0 bases; junction bases outside the gene matches: 7. CDR3 protein: CASSQVSGQRSTDTQYF. CDR3 nucleotide sequence: TGTGCCAGCAGCCAAGTCTCGGGACAGCGTAGCACAGATACGCAGTATTTT.

This clonotype showed up many times. V and J are TRBV6-6 and TRBJ2-2, with 11 bases fitting TRBD2. The V gene's germline CDR1 is MNHNY and CDR2 SVGAGI (reference sequence). The CDR3 runs 16 residues. V gave up 0 bases and J gave up 6 bases; unmatched junction bases: 3. The chain's CDR3 is CASSYSASGRPGELFF. The CDR3 DNA follows: TGTGCCAGCAGTTACTCGGCTAGCGGGAGGCCCGGGGAGCTGTTTTTT.

A note on this clonotype: A much larger clone lies a single base off, so this may be a read error. V gene TRBV6-2 or TRBV6-3 combines with J gene TRBJ2-3; D possibly matches TRBD1 or TRBD2 (5 bases each). CDR3 length equals 13 residues. Per germline, CDR1 MNHEY and CDR2 SVGEGT. The CDR3 DNA sequence: TGTGCCAGCACCGGGGTCTACACAGGTACGCAGTATTTT. It is translated as CASTGVYTGTQYF.

As for this clonotype: The junction and the germline gene differ at one end; a read error may be behind it. J is TRBJ1-1 and V is TRBV5-1; D not resolved. CDR3 length equals 12 residues. The germline V gene encodes CDR1 SGHRS and CDR2 YFSETQ. DNA for the CDR3: TGCGCCAGCAGCTTGAAGAACACTGAAGCTTCCTTT. Translated, it gives CASSLKNTEASF.

Ten or more counts support this clonotype. This rearrangement joins TRBV6-1 to TRBJ1-1; D is undetermined. CDR3 length equals 13 residues. CDR1 and CDR2 (germline): MNHNS, SASEGT. The germline V and J ends were trimmed by 11 bases and 0 bases, with 13 bases remaining between them. Written as DNA, the CDR3 is TGTGCCTCGACGACACTTATGAACACTGAAGCTTTCTTT. This sequence encodes CASTTLMNTEAFF.

Many counts were recorded for this clonotype. The chain uses TRBV2 and TRBJ1-2, with D possibly matching TRBD1 (6 bases). This CDR3 spans 14 amino acids. V lost 8 bases to trimming and J lost 4 bases, with 17 bases between them. CDR1 and CDR2 (germline): SNHLY, FYNNEI. The CDR3 DNA reads as TGTGCCAGCCAAGGGGGTGACGACCGCTATGGCTACACCTTC. It encodes CASQGGDDRYGYTF.

This clonotype was picked up many times. The chain uses TRBV11-2 and TRBJ1-4; 7 nucleotides agree with TRBD1. The CDR3 consists of 15 residues. Losses at the gene ends were 4 bases for V and 3 bases for J; bases not matched to a gene: 5. CDR1 SGHAT and CDR2 FQNNGV come from the germline V gene. This CDR3 reads CASSSLGTANEKLFF. The CDR3 coding sequence is TGTGCCAGCAGCTCCCTGGGGACAGCTAATGAAAAACTGTTTTTT. Full variable domain (missing parts from reference TRBV11-2 and TRBJ1-4): EAGVAQSPRYKIIEKRQSVAFWCNPISGHATLYWYQQILGQGPKLLIQFQNNGVVDDSQLPKDRFSAERLKGVDSTLKIQPAKLEDSAVYLCASSSLGTANEKLFFGSGTQLSVL.

This clonotype showed up many times. The chain uses TRBV7-2 and TRBJ1-6, with D possibly matching TRBD1 (5 bases). The CDR3 length is 15 residues. Between the trimmed V and J ends, which lost 0 bases and 9 bases, there was a span of 12 bases. The germline gives CDR1 SGHTA, CDR2 FQGNSA. CDR3 loop: CASSLAGVSGSPLHF. CDR3 sequence (DNA): TGTGCCAGCAGCTTAGCGGGGGTTAGTGGTTCACCCCTCCACTTT.

This chain links TRBV20-1 with TRBJ1-5, with TRBD1 matching over 8 bases. V lost 6 bases and J lost 4; bases outside the gene matches: 8. Per germline, CDR1 DFQATT and CDR2 SNEGSKA (reference sequence). The CDR3 is 14 amino acids. DNA for the CDR3: TGCAGTGCCGGACAGGGCATGGGGAATCAGCCCCAGCATTTT. It translates to CSAGQGMGNQPQHF.

This clonotype was counted ten times or more. The genes are TRBV28 and TRBJ1-1; D not certain. The CDR3 length is 11 residues. The germline V gene encodes CDR1 MDHEN and CDR2 SYDVKM. The ends were cut back, 8 bases at V and 0 bases at J, with 4 bases in the middle. The CDR3 region has the DNA TGTGCCAGCGTATTGAACACTGAAGCTTTCTTT. This sequence encodes CASVLNTEAFF.

This clonotype was found many times. The CDR3 region has the DNA TGCGCCAGCATCCCCAGGACGCATGGGGACTACGAGCAGTACTTC. Its translation is CASIPRTHGDYEQYF. The chain joins TRBV10-1 to TRBJ2-7; D is undetermined. Trimming left V 7 bases short and J 3 bases short, with 19 bases between. CDR1 and CDR2 from the germline V gene are WNHNN and SYGVQD (reference sequence). The CDR3 is made up of 15 amino acids.

Many counts were recorded for this clonotype. V and J are TRBV28 and TRBJ2-7; the match to TRBD2 covers 12 bases. The CDR3 runs 18 residues. Germline lookup yields CDR1 MDHEN and CDR2 SYDVKM. The ends lost 5 bases at V and 6 bases at J; junction bases unmatched: 17. CDR3 coding DNA: TGTGCCAGCAGTAACGAAATTGGACTAGCGGGGTTGACGGGCGAGCAGTACTTC. It specifies CASSNEIGLAGLTGEQYF.